This T cell receptor (beta chain) appears in the sequencing data of a study of blood T cell repertoires in COVID-19. Study details: Acute-phase and convalescent COVID-19 samples originated in the United States, Italy and Spain.

Sequencing used immunoSEQ multiplex PCR; TCRdb keeps in-frame clones, though not all of them. The repertoire holds tens of thousands of clones, 90% seen once, with 0.95% to 1.3% in the top ten. Trimming cost V 3 bases and J 6 bases, with 15 bases left between them. Looked up from germline, CDR1 is SEHNR and CDR2 is FQNEAQ (reference sequence). The CDR3 loop spans 14 amino acids. This clonotype originated in a woman aged 50 to 65 in a cohort sampled during active COVID-19. V gene TRBV7-9 combines with J gene TRBJ2-7; D is possibly TRBD2 (5 bases). Sequenced input: peripheral blood. Here the CDR3 reads CASSFRGSTGEQYF. CDR3 DNA: TGTGCCAGCAGCTTCCGCGGGTCGACGGGCGAGCAGTACTTC.